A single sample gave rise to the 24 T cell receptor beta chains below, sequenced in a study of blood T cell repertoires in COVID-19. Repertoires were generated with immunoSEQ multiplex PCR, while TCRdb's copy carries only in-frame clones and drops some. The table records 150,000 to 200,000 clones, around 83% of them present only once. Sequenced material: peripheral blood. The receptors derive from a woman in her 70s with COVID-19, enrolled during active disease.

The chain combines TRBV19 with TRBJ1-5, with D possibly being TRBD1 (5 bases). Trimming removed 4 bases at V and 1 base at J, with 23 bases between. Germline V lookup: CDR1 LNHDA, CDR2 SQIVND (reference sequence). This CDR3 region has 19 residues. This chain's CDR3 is CASSTQGQGIIGSNQPQHF. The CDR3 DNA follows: TGTGCCAGTAGTACCCAAGGGCAGGGAATCATCGGAAGCAATCAGCCCCAGCATTTT.

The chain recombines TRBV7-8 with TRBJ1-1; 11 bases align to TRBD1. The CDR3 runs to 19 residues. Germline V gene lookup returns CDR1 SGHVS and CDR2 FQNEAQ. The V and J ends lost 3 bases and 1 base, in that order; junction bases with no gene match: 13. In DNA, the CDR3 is TGTGCCAGCAGCTTTGGACAGGGGGCGAATTTAGTCTGGAACACTGAAGCTTTCTTT. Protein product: CASSFGQGANLVWNTEAFF.

The CDR3 here is CASRRAGGIHEQYF. In nucleotides, the CDR3 is TGTGCCAGTAGAAGGGCCGGGGGGATCCACGAGCAGTACTTC. The genes are TRBV19 and TRBJ2-7; 7 bases match TRBD2. Germline assignment: CDR1 LNHDA and CDR2 SQIVND (reference sequence). This CDR3 is 14 amino acids long. V shed 6 bases and J 5 bases; nucleotides not matched to a gene: 10.

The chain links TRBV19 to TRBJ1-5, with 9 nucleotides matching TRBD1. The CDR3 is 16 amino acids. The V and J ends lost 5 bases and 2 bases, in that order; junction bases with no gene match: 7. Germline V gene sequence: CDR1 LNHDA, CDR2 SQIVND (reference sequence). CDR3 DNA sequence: TGTGCCAGTAGTCCTTACAGGGGGCAGGGCAATCAGCCCCAGCATTTT. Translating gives CASSPYRGQGNQPQHF.

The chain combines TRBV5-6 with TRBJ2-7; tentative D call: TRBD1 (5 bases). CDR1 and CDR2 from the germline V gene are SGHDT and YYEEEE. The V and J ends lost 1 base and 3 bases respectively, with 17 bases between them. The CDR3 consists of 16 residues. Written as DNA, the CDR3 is TGTGCCAGCAGCTTGAAAGGGGCTAATCGACACTACGAGCAGTACTTC. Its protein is CASSLKGANRHYEQYF.

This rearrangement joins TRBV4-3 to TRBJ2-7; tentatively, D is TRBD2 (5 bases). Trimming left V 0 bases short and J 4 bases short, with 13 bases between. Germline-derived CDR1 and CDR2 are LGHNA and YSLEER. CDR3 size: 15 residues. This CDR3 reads CASSQEFSRAYEQYF. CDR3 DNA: TGCGCCAGCAGCCAAGAATTTTCGCGGGCGTACGAGCAGTACTTC.

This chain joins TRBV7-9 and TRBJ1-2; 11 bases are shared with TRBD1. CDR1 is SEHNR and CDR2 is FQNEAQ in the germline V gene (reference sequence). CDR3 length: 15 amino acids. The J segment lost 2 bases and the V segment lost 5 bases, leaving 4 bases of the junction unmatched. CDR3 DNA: TGTGCCAGCAGCCCCGGGACAGGGGGAAACTATGGCTACACCTTC. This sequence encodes CASSPGTGGNYGYTF.

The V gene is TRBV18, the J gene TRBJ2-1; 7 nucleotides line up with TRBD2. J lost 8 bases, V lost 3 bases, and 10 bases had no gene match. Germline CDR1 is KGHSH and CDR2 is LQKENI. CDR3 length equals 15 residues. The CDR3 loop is CASSPDQRDLDEQFF. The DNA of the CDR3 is TGTGCCAGCTCACCTGATCAGCGGGATCTGGATGAGCAGTTCTTC.

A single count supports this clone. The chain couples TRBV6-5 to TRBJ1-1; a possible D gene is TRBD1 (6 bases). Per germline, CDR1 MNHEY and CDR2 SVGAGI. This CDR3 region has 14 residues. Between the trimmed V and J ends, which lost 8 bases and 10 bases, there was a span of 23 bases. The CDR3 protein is CASVRTGGRALAFF. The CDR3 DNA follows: TGTGCCAGCGTTCGAACCGGGGGGCGGGCGCTAGCTTTCTTT.

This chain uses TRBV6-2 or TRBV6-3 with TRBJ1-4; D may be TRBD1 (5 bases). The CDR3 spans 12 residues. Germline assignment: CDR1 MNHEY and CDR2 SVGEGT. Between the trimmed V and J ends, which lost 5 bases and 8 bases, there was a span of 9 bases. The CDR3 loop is CASSEEGEKLFF. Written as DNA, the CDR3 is TGTGCCAGCAGTGAGGAGGGGGAAAAACTGTTTTTT.

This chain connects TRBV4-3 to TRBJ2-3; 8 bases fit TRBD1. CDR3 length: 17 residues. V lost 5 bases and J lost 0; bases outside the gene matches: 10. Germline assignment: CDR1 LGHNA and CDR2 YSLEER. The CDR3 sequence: CASSRTGTVPSTDTQYF. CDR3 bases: TGCGCCAGCAGCAGGACAGGGACAGTCCCTAGCACAGATACGCAGTATTTT.

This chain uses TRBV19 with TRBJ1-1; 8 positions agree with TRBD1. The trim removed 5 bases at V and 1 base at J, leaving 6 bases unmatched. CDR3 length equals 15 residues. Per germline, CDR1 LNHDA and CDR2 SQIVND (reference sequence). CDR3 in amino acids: CASSYRTGKNTEAFF. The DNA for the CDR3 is TGTGCCAGTAGTTATCGGACAGGGAAGAACACTGAAGCTTTCTTT.

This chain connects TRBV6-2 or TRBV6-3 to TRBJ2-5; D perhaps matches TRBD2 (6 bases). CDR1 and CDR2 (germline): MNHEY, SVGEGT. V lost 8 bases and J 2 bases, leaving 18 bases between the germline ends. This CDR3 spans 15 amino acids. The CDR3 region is CASGLRRDPQETQYF. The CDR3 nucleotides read TGTGCCAGCGGCCTGCGGCGGGACCCTCAAGAGACCCAGTACTTC.

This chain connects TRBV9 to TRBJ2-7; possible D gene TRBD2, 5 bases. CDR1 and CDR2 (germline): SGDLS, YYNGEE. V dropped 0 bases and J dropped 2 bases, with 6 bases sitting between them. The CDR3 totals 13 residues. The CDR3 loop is CASSVDGAYEQYF. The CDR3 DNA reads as TGTGCCAGCAGCGTAGACGGGGCCTACGAGCAGTACTTC.

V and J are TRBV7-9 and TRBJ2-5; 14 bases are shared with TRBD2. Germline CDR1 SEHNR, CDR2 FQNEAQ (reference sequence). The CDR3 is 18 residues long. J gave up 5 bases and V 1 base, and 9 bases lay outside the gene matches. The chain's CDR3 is CASSLGPGLAGDGETQYF. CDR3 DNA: TGTGCCAGCAGCTTAGGGCCGGGACTAGCGGGAGATGGCGAGACCCAGTACTTC.

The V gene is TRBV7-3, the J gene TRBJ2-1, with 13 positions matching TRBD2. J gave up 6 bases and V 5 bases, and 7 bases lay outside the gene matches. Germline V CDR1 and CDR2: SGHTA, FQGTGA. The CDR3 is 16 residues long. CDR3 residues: CASSLGTSGISNEQFF. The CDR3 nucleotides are TGTGCCAGCAGCCTAGGGACTAGCGGGATATCCAATGAGCAGTTCTTC.

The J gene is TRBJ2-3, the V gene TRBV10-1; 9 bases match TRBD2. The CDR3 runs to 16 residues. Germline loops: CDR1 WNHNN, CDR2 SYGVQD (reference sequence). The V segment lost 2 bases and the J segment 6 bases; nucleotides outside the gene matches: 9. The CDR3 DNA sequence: TGCGCCAGCAGTGAGCCAGCGGGAGGTTGGGTGGATACGCAGTATTTT. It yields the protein CASSEPAGGWVDTQYF.

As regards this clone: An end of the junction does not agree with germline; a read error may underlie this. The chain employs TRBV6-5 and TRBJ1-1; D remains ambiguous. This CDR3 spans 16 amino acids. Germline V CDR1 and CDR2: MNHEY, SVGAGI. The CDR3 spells CAGSYWTDLLNTEAFF. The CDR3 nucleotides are TGTGCCGGCAGTTATTGGACGGACTTACTGAACACTGAAGCTTTCTTT.

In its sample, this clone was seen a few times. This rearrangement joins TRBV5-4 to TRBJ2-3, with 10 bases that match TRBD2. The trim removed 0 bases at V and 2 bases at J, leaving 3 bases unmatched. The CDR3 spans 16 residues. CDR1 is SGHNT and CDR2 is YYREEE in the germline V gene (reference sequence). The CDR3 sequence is CASSLVSGRHTDTQYF. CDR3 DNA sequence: TGTGCCAGCAGCTTGGTTAGCGGGAGGCACACAGATACGCAGTATTTT.

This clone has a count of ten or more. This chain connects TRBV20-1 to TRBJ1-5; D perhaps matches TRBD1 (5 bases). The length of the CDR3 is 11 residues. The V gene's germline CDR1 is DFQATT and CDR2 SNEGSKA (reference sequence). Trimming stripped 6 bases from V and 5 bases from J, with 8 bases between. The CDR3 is CSAQGDQPQHF. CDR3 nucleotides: TGCAGTGCCCAGGGTGATCAGCCCCAGCATTTT.

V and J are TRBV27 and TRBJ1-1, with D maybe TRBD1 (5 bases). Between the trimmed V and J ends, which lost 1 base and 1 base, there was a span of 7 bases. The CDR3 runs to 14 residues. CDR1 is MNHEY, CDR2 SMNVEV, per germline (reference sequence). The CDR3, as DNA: TGTGCCAGCAGTTTATTAGGGGCGAACACTGAAGCTTTCTTT. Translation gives CASSLLGANTEAFF.

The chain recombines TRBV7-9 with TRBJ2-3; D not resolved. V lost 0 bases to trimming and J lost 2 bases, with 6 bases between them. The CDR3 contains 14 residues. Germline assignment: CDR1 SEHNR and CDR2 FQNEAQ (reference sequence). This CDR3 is CASSLAAYTDTQYF. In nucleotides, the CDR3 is TGTGCCAGCAGCTTAGCGGCATACACAGATACGCAGTATTTT.

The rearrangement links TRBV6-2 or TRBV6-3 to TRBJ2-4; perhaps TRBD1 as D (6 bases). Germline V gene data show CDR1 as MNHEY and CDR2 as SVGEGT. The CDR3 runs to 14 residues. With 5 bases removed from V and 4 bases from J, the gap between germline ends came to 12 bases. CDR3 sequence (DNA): TGTGCCAGCAGTCAGGACAGCTTTAAAAACATTCAGTACTTC. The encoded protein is CASSQDSFKNIQYF.

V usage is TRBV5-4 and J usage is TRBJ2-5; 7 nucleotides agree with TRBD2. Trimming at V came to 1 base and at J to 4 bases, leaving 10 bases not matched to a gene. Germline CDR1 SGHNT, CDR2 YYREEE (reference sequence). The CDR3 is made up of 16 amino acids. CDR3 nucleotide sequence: TGTGCCAGCAGCTTGCGTTCGGCGGGAGCTGCAGAGACCCAGTACTTC. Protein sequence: CASSLRSAGAAETQYF. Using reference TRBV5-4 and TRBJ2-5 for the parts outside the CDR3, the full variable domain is ETGVTQSPTHLIKTRGQQVTLRCSSQSGHNTVSWYQQALGQGPQFIFQYYREEENGRGNFPPRFSGLQFPNYSSELNVNALELDDSALYLCASSLRSAGAAETQYFGPGTRLLVL.